What follows is one T cell receptor beta chain and its context. These data originate in a study of T cell responses to AZD1222 COVID-19 vaccine. Repertoires were generated with immunoSEQ multiplex PCR, while TCRdb's copy carries only in-frame clones and drops some. The data contain more than 110,000 clones, just over 90% of them singletons. This CDR3 region has 15 residues. Per germline, CDR1 LGHDT and CDR2 YNNKEL (reference sequence). V lost 1 base and J 8 bases, leaving 17 bases between the germline ends. The material was peripheral blood, obtained on day 0 of AZD1222 vaccination. This clonotype was obtained from an adult in good health. This chain uses TRBV3-1 (or the pseudogene TRBV3-2) with TRBJ1-2; D may be TRBD1 (5 bases). This CDR3 reads CASSQGGLGQRGYTF. The CDR3 DNA reads TGTGCCAGCAGCCAAGGTGGTCTTGGACAACGAGGCTACACCTTC.